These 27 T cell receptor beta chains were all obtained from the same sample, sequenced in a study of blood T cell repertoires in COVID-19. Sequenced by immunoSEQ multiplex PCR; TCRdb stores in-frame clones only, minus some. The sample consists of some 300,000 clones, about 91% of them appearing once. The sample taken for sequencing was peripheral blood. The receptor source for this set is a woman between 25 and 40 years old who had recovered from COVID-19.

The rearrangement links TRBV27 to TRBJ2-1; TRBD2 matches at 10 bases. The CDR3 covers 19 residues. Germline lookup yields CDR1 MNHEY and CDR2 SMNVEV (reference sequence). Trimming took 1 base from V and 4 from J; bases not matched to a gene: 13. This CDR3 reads CASSLLGLASGGVYNEQFF. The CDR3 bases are TGTGCCAGCAGTTTATTAGGCTTGGCTAGCGGGGGAGTTTACAATGAGCAGTTCTTC.

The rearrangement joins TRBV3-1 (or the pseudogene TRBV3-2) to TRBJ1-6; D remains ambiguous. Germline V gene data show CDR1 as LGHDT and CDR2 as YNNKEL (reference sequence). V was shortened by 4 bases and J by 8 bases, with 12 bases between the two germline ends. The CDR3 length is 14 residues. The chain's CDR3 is CASSRGPADSPLHF. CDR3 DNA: TGTGCCAGCAGCCGAGGTCCTGCCGATTCACCCCTCCACTTT.

The CDR3 is CASSPGVSASYEQYF. CDR3 DNA: TGTGCCAGCAGCCCCGGCGTCAGCGCCTCCTACGAGCAGTACTTC. The chain combines TRBV3-1 (or the pseudogene TRBV3-2) with TRBJ2-7; no firm D call. The germline V and J ends were trimmed by 4 bases and 0 bases, with 13 bases remaining between them. The V gene's germline CDR1 is LGHDT and CDR2 YNNKEL (reference sequence). This CDR3 is 15 amino acids long.

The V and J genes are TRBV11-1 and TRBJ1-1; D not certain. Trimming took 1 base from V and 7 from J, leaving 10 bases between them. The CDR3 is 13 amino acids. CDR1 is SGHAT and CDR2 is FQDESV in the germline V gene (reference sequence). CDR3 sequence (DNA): TGTGCCAGCAGCTTAGTGGGCGTCGGTGAAGCTTTCTTT. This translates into CASSLVGVGEAFF. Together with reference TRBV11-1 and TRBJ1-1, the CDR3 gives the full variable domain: EAEVAQSPRYKITEKSQAVAFWCDPISGHATLYWYRQILGQGPELLVQFQDESVVDDSQLPKDRFSAERLKGVDSTLKIQPAELGDSAMYLCASSLVGVGEAFFGQGTRLTVV.

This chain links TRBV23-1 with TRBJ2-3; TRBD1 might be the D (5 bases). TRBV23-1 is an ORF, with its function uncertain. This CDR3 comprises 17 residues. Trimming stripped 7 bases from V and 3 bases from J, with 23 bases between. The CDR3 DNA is TGCGCCAGCACTACCCCAACAACAGGTATCAGGACAGATACGCAGTATTTT. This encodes CASTTPTTGIRTDTQYF.

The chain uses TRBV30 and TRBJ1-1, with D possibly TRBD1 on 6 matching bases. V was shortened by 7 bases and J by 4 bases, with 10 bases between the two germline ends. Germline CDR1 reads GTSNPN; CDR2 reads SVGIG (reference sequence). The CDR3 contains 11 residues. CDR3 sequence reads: CAYTGITEAFF. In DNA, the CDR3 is TGTGCCTACACAGGGATCACTGAAGCTTTCTTT.

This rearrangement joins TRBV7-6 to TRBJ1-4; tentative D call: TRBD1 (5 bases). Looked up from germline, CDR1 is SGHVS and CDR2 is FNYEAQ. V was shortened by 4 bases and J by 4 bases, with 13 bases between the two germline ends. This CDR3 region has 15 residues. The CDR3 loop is CASSSNGGGNEKLFF. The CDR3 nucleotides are TGTGCCAGCAGCTCCAATGGGGGGGGTAATGAAAAACTGTTTTTT.

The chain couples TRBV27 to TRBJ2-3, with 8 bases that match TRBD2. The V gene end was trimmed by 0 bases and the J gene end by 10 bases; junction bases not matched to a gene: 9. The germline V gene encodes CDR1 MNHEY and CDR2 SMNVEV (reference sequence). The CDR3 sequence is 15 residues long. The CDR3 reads CASSLSPSGGNAQYF. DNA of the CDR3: TGTGCCAGCAGTTTATCCCCCAGCGGGGGAAATGCGCAGTATTTT.

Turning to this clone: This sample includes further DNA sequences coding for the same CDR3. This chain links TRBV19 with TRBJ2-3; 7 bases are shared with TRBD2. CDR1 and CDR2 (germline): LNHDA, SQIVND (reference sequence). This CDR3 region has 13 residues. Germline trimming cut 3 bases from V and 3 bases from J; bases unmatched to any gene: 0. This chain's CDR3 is CASSIGGTDTQYF. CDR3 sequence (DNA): TGTGCCAGTAGTATCGGGGGGACAGATACGCAGTATTTT. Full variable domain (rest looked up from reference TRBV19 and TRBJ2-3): DGGITQSPKYLFRKEGQNVTLSCEQNLNHDAMYWYRQDPGQGLRLIYYSQIVNDFQKGDIAEGYSVSREKKESFPLTVTSAQKNPTAFYLCASSIGGTDTQYFGPGTRLTVL.

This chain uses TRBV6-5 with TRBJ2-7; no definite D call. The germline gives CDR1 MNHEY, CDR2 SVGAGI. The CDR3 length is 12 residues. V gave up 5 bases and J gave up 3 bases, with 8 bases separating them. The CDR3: CASSSTFYEQYF. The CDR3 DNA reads TGTGCCAGCAGTAGCACGTTCTACGAGCAGTACTTC.

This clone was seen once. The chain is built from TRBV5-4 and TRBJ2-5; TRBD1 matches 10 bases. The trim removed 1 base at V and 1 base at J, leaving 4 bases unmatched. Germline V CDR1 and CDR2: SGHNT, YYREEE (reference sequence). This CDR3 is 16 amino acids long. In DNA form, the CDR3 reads TGTGCCAGCAGCTTGCCGGGACAGGGGACCCAAGAGACCCAGTACTTC. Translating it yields CASSLPGQGTQETQYF.

The CDR3 DNA reads TGTGCCAGCATGGGCCGAATTGGGACCCAGTACTTC. Its protein is CASMGRIGTQYF. The chain has TRBV27 and TRBJ2-5; D unresolved. The CDR3 is 12 residues long. Germline V lookup: CDR1 MNHEY, CDR2 SMNVEV (reference sequence). Trimming took off 7 bases at V and 7 bases at J, with 13 bases between the two ends.

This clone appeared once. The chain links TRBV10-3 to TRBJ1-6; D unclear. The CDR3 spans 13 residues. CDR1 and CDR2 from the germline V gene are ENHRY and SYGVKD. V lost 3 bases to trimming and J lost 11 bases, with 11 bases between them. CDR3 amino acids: CAISDGVGAPLHF. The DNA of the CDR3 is TGTGCCATCAGTGATGGCGTCGGGGCACCCCTCCACTTT.

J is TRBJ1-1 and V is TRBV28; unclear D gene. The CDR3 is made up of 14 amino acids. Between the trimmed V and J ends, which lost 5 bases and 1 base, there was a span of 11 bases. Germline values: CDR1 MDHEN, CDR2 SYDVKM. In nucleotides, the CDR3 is TGTGCCAGCAGTCTACCCTTCTCGAACACTGAAGCTTTCTTT. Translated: CASSLPFSNTEAFF.

CDR3 in DNA: TGCGCCAGCAGAGTACAGGGGATGGACGAGCAGTACTTC. Protein: CASRVQGMDEQYF. V usage is TRBV5-1 and J usage is TRBJ2-7; 7 bases align to TRBD1. V lost 5 bases and J lost 5; bases outside the gene matches: 7. The germline V gene encodes CDR1 SGHRS and CDR2 YFSETQ. The CDR3 contains 13 residues.

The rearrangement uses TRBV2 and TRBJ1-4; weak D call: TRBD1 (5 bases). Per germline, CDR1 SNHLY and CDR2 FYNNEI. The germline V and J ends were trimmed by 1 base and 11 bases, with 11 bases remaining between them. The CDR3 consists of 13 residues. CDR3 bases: TGTGCCAGCAGTGAAGGCCCGACAGTTAAACTGTTTTTT. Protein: CASSEGPTVKLFF.

The CDR3 nucleotides read TGTGCCACCAGCAGAGATCCGGGGGAGCCCCAGCATTTT. This sequence encodes CATSRDPGEPQHF. The chain links TRBV15 to TRBJ1-5; tentative D call: TRBD1 (5 bases). Germline assignment: CDR1 LNHNV and CDR2 YYDKDF (reference sequence). V was shortened by 0 bases and J by 8 bases, with 8 bases between the two germline ends. The CDR3 totals 13 residues.

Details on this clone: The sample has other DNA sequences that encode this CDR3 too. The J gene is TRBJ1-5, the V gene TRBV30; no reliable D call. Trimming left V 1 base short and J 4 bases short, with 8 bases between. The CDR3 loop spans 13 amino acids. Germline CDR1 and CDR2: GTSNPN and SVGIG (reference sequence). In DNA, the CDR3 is TGTGCCTGGAGTGGCCAGAAAAATCAGCCCCAGCATTTT. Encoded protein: CAWSGQKNQPQHF.

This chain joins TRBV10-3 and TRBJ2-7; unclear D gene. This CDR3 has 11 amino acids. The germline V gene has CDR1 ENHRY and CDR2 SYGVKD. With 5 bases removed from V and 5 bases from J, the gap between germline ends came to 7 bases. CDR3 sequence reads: CAISTSDEQYF. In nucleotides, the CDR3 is TGTGCCATCAGTACCTCAGACGAGCAGTACTTC.

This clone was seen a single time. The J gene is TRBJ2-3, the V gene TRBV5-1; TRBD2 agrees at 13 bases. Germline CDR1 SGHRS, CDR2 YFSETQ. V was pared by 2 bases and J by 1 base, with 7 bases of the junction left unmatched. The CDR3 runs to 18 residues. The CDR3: CASSFGTSGGAGTDTQYF. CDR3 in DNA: TGCGCCAGCAGCTTTGGAACTAGCGGGGGGGCAGGCACAGATACGCAGTATTTT.

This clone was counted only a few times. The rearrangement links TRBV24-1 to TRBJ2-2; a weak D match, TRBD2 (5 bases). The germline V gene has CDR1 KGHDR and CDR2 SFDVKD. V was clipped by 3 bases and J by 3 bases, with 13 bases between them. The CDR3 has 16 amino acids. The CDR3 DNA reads TGTGCCACCAGTGATACCCCCCGGCGGGACACCGGGGAGCTGTTTTTT. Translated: CATSDTPRRDTGELFF.

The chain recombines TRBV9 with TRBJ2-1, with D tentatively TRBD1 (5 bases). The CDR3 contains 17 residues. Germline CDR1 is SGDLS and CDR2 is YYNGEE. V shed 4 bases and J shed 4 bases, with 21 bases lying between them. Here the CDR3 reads CASSPWYRTKEYNEQFF. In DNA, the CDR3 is TGTGCCAGCAGCCCGTGGTACAGGACAAAGGAATACAATGAGCAGTTCTTC.

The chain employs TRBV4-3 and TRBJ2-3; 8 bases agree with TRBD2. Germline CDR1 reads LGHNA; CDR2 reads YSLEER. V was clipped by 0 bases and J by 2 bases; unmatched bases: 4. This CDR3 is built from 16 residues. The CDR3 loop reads CASSQDRGGTTDTQYF. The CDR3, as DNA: TGCGCCAGCAGCCAAGATCGGGGGGGGACCACAGATACGCAGTATTTT.

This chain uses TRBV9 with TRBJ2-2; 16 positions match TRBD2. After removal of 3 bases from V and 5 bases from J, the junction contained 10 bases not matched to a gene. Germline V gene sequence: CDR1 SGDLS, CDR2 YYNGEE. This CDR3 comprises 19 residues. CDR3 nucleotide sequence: TGTGCCAGCAGCGCTTCCGGGACTAGCGGGGGGGCCGGGACCGGGGAGCTGTTTTTT. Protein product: CASSASGTSGGAGTGELFF.

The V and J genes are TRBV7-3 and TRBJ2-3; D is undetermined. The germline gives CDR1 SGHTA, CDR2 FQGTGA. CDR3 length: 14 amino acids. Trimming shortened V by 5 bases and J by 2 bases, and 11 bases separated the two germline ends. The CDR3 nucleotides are TGTGCCAGCAGCCCGTCCGGTCACACAGATACGCAGTATTTT. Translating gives CASSPSGHTDTQYF. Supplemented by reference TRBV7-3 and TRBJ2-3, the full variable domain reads GAGVSQTPSNKVTEKGKYVELRCDPISGHTALYWYRQSLGQGPEFLIYFQGTGAADDSGLPNDRFFAVRPEGSVSTLKIQRTERGDSAVYLCASSPSGHTDTQYFGPGTRLTVL.

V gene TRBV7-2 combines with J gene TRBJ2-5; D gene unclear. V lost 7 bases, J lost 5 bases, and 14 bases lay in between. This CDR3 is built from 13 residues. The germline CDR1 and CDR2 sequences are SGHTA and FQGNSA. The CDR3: CASTHYLEETQYF. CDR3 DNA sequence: TGTGCCAGCACCCACTATCTAGAGGAGACCCAGTACTTC.

The CDR3 nucleotides are TGTGCCAGCTTTGAGGGGACAGGGGAGGACTATGGCTACACCTTC. As protein: CASFEGTGEDYGYTF. The chain links TRBV28 to TRBJ1-2; 10 positions match TRBD1. Per germline, CDR1 MDHEN and CDR2 SYDVKM. The V segment lost 8 bases and the J segment 3 bases; nucleotides outside the gene matches: 9. This CDR3 has 15 amino acids.